One and the same sample provided the 21 T cell receptor beta chains below, sequenced in a study of blood T cell repertoires in COVID-19. Profiled with immunoSEQ multiplex PCR; TCRdb holds only in-frame clones, not every one. The sample carries some 130,000 clones, 70% to 80% recorded once. Sample: peripheral blood. The receptor set was obtained from a human donor in a cohort sampled during active COVID-19.

The chain joins TRBV5-8 to TRBJ1-5, with TRBD1 as a possible D gene (6 bases). The ends were cut back, 4 bases at V and 0 bases at J, with 14 bases in the middle. Germline loops: CDR1 SGHTS, CDR2 YDEGEE. The CDR3 totals 16 residues. CDR3 loop: CASSTGTLVSNQPQHF. CDR3 nucleotide sequence: TGTGCCAGCAGCACCGGGACACTAGTTAGCAATCAGCCCCAGCATTTT.

The V and J genes are TRBV9 and TRBJ1-4; D uncertain. Per the germline V gene, CDR1 is SGDLS and CDR2 is YYNGEE. Between the trimmed V and J ends, which lost 3 bases and 3 bases, there was a span of 6 bases. The CDR3 is made up of 13 amino acids. In DNA, the CDR3 is TGTGCCAGCAGCGGTGCGGCTAATGAAAAACTGTTTTTT. As protein: CASSGAANEKLFF.

This CDR3 is CSASRDRGFQPQHF. In nucleotides, the CDR3 is TGCAGTGCCAGTAGGGACAGGGGTTTTCAGCCCCAGCATTTT. The chain joins TRBV20-1 to TRBJ1-5; 10 nucleotides line up with TRBD1. The CDR3 is 14 residues long. Germline V gene sequence: CDR1 DFQATT, CDR2 SNEGSKA (reference sequence). V was pared by 6 bases and J by 6 bases, with 8 bases of the junction left unmatched.

V gene TRBV24-1 combines with J gene TRBJ2-3; weak D call: TRBD1 (5 bases). This CDR3 has 14 amino acids. V lost 5 bases, J lost 3 bases, and 11 bases lay in between. CDR1 and CDR2 from the germline V gene are KGHDR and SFDVKD. In DNA form, the CDR3 reads TGTGCCACCAGTGTCGGCAGGGTAACAGATACGCAGTATTTT. This codes for CATSVGRVTDTQYF.

The rearrangement uses TRBV9 and TRBJ1-2, with D possibly matching TRBD1 (5 bases). The CDR3 is made up of 13 amino acids. Trimming took off 3 bases at V and 4 bases at J, with 10 bases between the two ends. From germline, CDR1 is SGDLS and CDR2 YYNGEE. DNA for the CDR3: TGTGCCAGCAGCGCCACAGGAGCCTATGGCTACACCTTC. Translating it yields CASSATGAYGYTF.

The chain uses TRBV2 and TRBJ1-3, with unresolved D. Trimming shortened V by 11 bases and J by 4 bases, and 21 bases separated the two germline ends. CDR1 and CDR2 from the germline V gene are SNHLY and FYNNEI. The CDR3 runs to 15 residues. CDR3 region: CAWPGFSGSGNTIYF. CDR3 DNA: TGTGCCTGGCCGGGCTTCTCGGGGTCGGGAAACACCATATATTTT.

The chain recombines TRBV30 with TRBJ1-2, with TRBD1 as a possible D gene (6 bases). Germline CDR1 GTSNPN, CDR2 SVGIG (reference sequence). V lost 4 bases and J lost 3, with 15 bases in between. The CDR3 is 14 residues long. The CDR3 region is CAWTMGGAYYGYTF. CDR3 in DNA: TGTGCCTGGACTATGGGGGGGGCGTACTATGGCTACACCTTC.

The CDR3 spells CATSRGGPYGYTF. CDR3 sequence (DNA): TGTGCCACCAGCAGAGGCGGTCCGTATGGCTACACCTTC. V is TRBV15 and J is TRBJ1-2, with D unresolved. CDR3 length: 13 amino acids. Deletions cut 1 base from V and 5 bases from J, with 8 bases between. In germline, CDR1 is LNHNV, CDR2 YYDKDF (reference sequence).

The rearrangement links TRBV11-2 to TRBJ2-5; D unresolved. Germline V gene lookup returns CDR1 SGHAT and CDR2 FQNNGV. V lost 3 bases, J lost 5 bases, and 10 bases lay in between. The CDR3 loop spans 13 amino acids. The CDR3 nucleotides are TGTGCCAGCAGCTTCTCAGTGTTGGAGACCCAGTACTTC. This encodes CASSFSVLETQYF.

This clone was recorded a few times. This chain links TRBV5-1 with TRBJ1-6; D unclear. This CDR3 is 13 amino acids long. Trimming cost V 2 bases and J 6 bases, with 6 bases left between them. Per germline, CDR1 SGHRS and CDR2 YFSETQ. The chain's CDR3 is CASSFESNSPLHF. Written as DNA, the CDR3 is TGCGCCAGCAGCTTCGAGAGTAATTCACCCCTCCACTTT. Combining the CDR3 with reference TRBV5-1 and TRBJ1-6 gives the whole variable domain KAGVTQTPRYLIKTRGQQVTLSCSPISGHRSVSWYQQTPGQGLQFLFEYFSETQRNKGNFPGRFSGRQFSNSRSEMNVSTLELGDSALYLCASSFESNSPLHFGNGTRLTVT.

This chain connects TRBV6-5 to TRBJ1-2; a possible D gene is TRBD1 (6 bases). The V gene lost 6 bases and the J gene lost 4 bases, with 12 bases spanning the gap. Germline V gene lookup returns CDR1 MNHEY and CDR2 SVGAGI. The CDR3 consists of 13 residues. DNA for the CDR3: TGTGCCAGCAGCTTACAGGGTAGCTATGGCTACACCTTC. The encoded protein is CASSLQGSYGYTF.

The rearrangement links TRBV27 to TRBJ2-1, with a weak D call TRBD2 (6 bases). The germline V gene encodes CDR1 MNHEY and CDR2 SMNVEV (reference sequence). Trimming took 3 bases from V and 9 from J, leaving 12 bases between them. The CDR3 has 13 residues. The chain's CDR3 is CASSLEGPGEQFF. The CDR3 coding sequence is TGTGCCAGCAGTTTGGAGGGCCCCGGTGAGCAGTTCTTC.

V is TRBV18 and J is TRBJ1-1; TRBD1 is a possible D gene (6 bases). V was pared by 6 bases and J by 8 bases, with 10 bases between. The CDR3 totals 11 residues. Germline CDR1 KGHSH, CDR2 LQKENI. CDR3: CASSVGTEAFF. Written as DNA, the CDR3 is TGTGCCAGCTCCGTCGGGACAGAAGCTTTCTTT.

The rearrangement links TRBV11-3 to TRBJ2-5; D is undetermined. V was clipped by 5 bases and J by 1 base, with 11 bases between them. This CDR3 comprises 14 residues. Per the germline V gene, CDR1 is SGHNT and CDR2 is YENEEA. The CDR3 nucleotides are TGTGCCAGCAGCAAACTTAGCAGCCAAGAGACCCAGTACTTC. Translating it yields CASSKLSSQETQYF.

There are a few counts of this clone. V and J are TRBV21-1 and TRBJ1-1; the table calls TRBD1, which could not be checked here. TRBV21-1 is annotated as a pseudogene. CDR3 length equals 15 residues. CDR3 DNA: TGTGCCAGCAGCAAAGAAGGGGGCGCGAACACTGAAGCTTTCTTT. Translated, it gives CASSKEGGANTEAFF.

This clone occurred many times. The rearrangement joins TRBV5-1 to TRBJ2-7; 9 bases are a match to TRBD1. CDR3 size: 15 residues. Germline V CDR1 and CDR2: SGHRS, YFSETQ. V shed 1 base, J shed 5 bases, and the junction held 7 bases outside the gene matches. In DNA, the CDR3 is TGCGCCAGCAGCTTGTCGGGACAGGGTATGAACGAGCAGTACTTC. It translates to CASSLSGQGMNEQYF.

Here the CDR3 reads CASSLGSTRTGELFF. The DNA of the CDR3 is TGTGCCAGCAGCTTAGGGTCAACAAGAACCGGGGAGCTGTTTTTT. The rearrangement joins TRBV7-9 to TRBJ2-2; no firm D call. The CDR3 has 15 residues. CDR1 and CDR2 (germline): SEHNR, FQNEAQ (reference sequence). Trimming left V 1 base short and J 5 bases short, with 11 bases between. The full variable domain, its missing parts supplied by reference TRBV7-9 and TRBJ2-2, is DTGVSQNPRHKITKRGQNVTFRCDPISEHNRLYWYRQTLGQGPEFLTYFQNEAQLEKSRLLSDRFSAERPKGSFSTLEIQRTEQGDSAMYLCASSLGSTRTGELFFGEGSRLTVL.

This chain joins TRBV11-2 and TRBJ2-1, with a weak D call TRBD2 (6 bases). Per the germline V gene, CDR1 is SGHAT and CDR2 is FQNNGV. The ends were cut back, 3 bases at V and 7 bases at J, with 16 bases in the middle. This CDR3 spans 15 amino acids. The CDR3 DNA follows: TGTGCCAGCAGCTTGACTAGGAGCCGTGGGAATGAGCAGTTCTTC. Translated, it gives CASSLTRSRGNEQFF.

V and J are TRBV6-1 and TRBJ2-7; 7 bases line up with TRBD1. Trimming at V came to 2 bases and at J to 5 bases, leaving 6 bases not matched to a gene. Germline V lookup: CDR1 MNHNS, CDR2 SASEGT. There are 14 residues in the CDR3. As DNA, the CDR3 is TGTGCCAGCAGTGAAAAATCCAGGGGGAACGAGCAGTACTTC. Encoded protein: CASSEKSRGNEQYF.

V is TRBV5-1 and J is TRBJ2-3, with TRBD2 matching over 7 bases. J was trimmed by 6 bases and V by 0 bases; bases with no gene match: 7. The CDR3 totals 15 residues. Per germline, CDR1 SGHRS and CDR2 YFSETQ. The CDR3 loop reads CASSLDTYGGDTQYF. The CDR3 nucleotides read TGCGCCAGCAGCTTGGATACCTACGGGGGGGATACGCAGTATTTT.

V is TRBV2 and J is TRBJ2-4; 8 bases are shared with TRBD1. The CDR3 runs 16 residues. J gave up 4 bases and V 1 base, and 6 bases lay outside the gene matches. The V gene's germline CDR1 is SNHLY and CDR2 FYNNEI. CDR3 nucleotide sequence: TGTGCCAGCAGTGAAGAAGTTAGGACAGGGAAAAACATTCAGTACTTC. It specifies CASSEEVRTGKNIQYF.